The source of this T cell receptor (beta chain) is a study of shared clonotypes between healthy human individuals. Germline CDR1 and CDR2: SEHNR and FQNEAQ (reference sequence). CDR3 length equals 14 residues. Trimming took 4 bases from V and 0 from J, leaving 10 bases between them. Produced via immunoSEQ multiplex PCR; TCRdb's table is partial and in-frame only. The sample lists more than 2 million clones; 93% were seen once. Naive CD8 cells lacked CD45RO, underwent positive selection for CCR7 and left out terminally differentiated effector memory CD45RA+ cells. Sequencing was done on a sample of naive CD8+ T cells from PBMCs. The TCR sequence derives from a man aged 18 to 35 in good health. Some clones in this sample may be carry-over from other donors' samples. This chain connects TRBV7-9 to TRBJ2-7; D ambiguous. The CDR3 is CASSSPLHSYEQYF. In nucleotides, the CDR3 is TGTGCCAGCAGCTCCCCCCTCCACTCCTACGAGCAGTACTTC.